These T cell receptor beta chains were read from a single sample in a study of blood T cell repertoires in COVID-19. TCRdb's table, derived via immunoSEQ multiplex PCR, lists solely in-frame clones and lacks some. The table includes under 150,000 clones, around three quarters detected once. The specimen was peripheral blood. The source is a man aged 60 to 69 with acute or convalescent COVID-19. Each CDR3 is given with its conserved first and last residue. The order of the fields is J gene, D gene, clone size, V gene, CDR3 DNA, CDR3 protein. A D gene is named only where the DNA matches it firmly. Not every row has a clone size; where given, it reads once, few, many or a size class.

>TRBJ1-6|-|-|TRBV4-2
TGTGCCAGCAGCCAAGACGAGGGGGGGAGGTCACCCCTCCACTTT
CASSQDEGGRSPLHF
>TRBJ2-3|-|-|TRBV19
TGTGCCAGTAGTATGGGCGGGACCTCGGATACGCAGTATTTT
CASSMGGTSDTQYF
>TRBJ2-7|TRBD2|once|TRBV2
TGTGCCAGCATCGGGGAGGGGATGGGGCACGAGCAGTACTTC
CASIGEGMGHEQYF
>TRBJ2-2|TRBD1|-|TRBV24-1
TGTGCCACCAGTGTCGGGCAGACAGGGGTAGACGGGGAGCTGTTTTTT
CATSVGQTGVDGELFF
>TRBJ1-1|-|-|TRBV12-3/TRBV12-4
TGTGCCAGCAGTTTAGCTGGGAGGACTGAAGCTTTCTTT
CASSLAGRTEAFF
>TRBJ2-3|TRBD2|-|TRBV4-1
TGCGCCAGCAGCCAAGATGGTACTAGCGGGAGCACAGATACGCAGTATTTT
CASSQDGTSGSTDTQYF
>TRBJ1-6|TRBD1|-|TRBV28
TGTGCCAGCAGCGGGACAGGGAATTCACCCCTCCACTTT
CASSGTGNSPLHF
>TRBJ2-7|-|once|TRBV28
TGTGCCAGCAGTTTTGCCGGCGGAACGACCTACGAGCAGTACTTC
CASSFAGGTTYEQYF
>TRBJ2-3|TRBD1|once|TRBV14
TGTGCCAGCAGCCGAAGGAGAGGGACAGGGATATTTTTGGTGGATACGCAGTATTTT
CASSRRRGTGIFLVDTQYF
>TRBJ1-5|-|few|TRBV2
TGTGCCAGCAGTGATGTAGGGAGTGATCAGCCCCAGCATTTT
CASSDVGSDQPQHF
>TRBJ2-3|TRBD2|-|TRBV7-3
TGTGCCAGCAGCCAACTAGCGGGAGGGACAGATACGCAGTATTTT
CASSQLAGGTDTQYF
>TRBJ1-1|TRBD1|-|TRBV6-7
TGTGCCAGCAGCCTAACAGGGGAAAGAACTGAAGCTTTCTTT
CASSLTGERTEAFF
>TRBJ1-3|-|-|TRBV9
TGTGCCAGCAGCGTAGCGGCGGGTGAGGATCCGCGAAAAAACACCATATATTTT
CASSVAAGEDPRKNTIYF
>TRBJ2-5|-|-|TRBV9
TGTGCCAGCAGCCCAGGGGACCCGATTATGACCCAGTACTTC
CASSPGDPIMTQYF
>TRBJ1-2|TRBD1|many|TRBV6-5
TGTGCCAGCAGCCAATTCGGGACAGAAGGCTACACCTTC
CASSQFGTEGYTF